What follows are 25 T cell receptor beta chains derived from one specimen sequenced in a study of cytomegalovirus exposure and HLA in healthy donors (TCRdb year 2017). The method was the immunoSEQ multiplex PCR assay. Not all clones reach the TCRdb copy of this immuneACCESS table, which keeps in-frame sequences only. Checked studies attribute under half of the gap to unresolved V genes and leave the rest unexplained. This sample gives around 50,000 clones in total; about 93% of them show up just once. The top ten clones comprise around 8% of the sample. The sequencing input was PBMCs. These receptors originate from a woman between 18 and 29 years old in good health and CMV-seropositive.

The V call is TRBV4-1, the J call TRBJ2-4, with 7 positions matching TRBD1. The germline gives CDR1 MGHRA, CDR2 YSYEKL. This CDR3 region has 16 residues. V shed 1 base and J 4 bases; nucleotides not matched to a gene: 7. For the CDR3, the DNA is TGCGCCAGCAGCCAAGGGGGACAGTCGAGGAAAAACATTCAGTACTTC. As protein: CASSQGGQSRKNIQYF.

As for this clone: The junction and the germline gene differ at one end; a read error may be behind it. The chain links TRBV7-7 to TRBJ2-7; TRBD2 aligns across 13 bases. This CDR3 has 20 amino acids. Germline CDR1 is SSHAT and CDR2 is FNYEAQ (reference sequence). CDR3 sequence: CASSSPTSGRYPSAHYEQYF. For the CDR3, the DNA is TGTGCTAGCAGCTCCCCGACTAGCGGGAGGTATCCCTCTGCCCACTACGAGCAGTACTTC.

This chain joins TRBV7-6 and TRBJ1-1, with D tentatively TRBD1 (6 bases). Looked up from germline, CDR1 is SGHVS and CDR2 is FNYEAQ. V gave up 5 bases and J gave up 1 base, with 11 bases separating them. The CDR3 contains 14 residues. The CDR3 spells CASSQGQQNTEAFF. The CDR3 DNA reads TGTGCCAGCAGCCAAGGACAGCAGAACACTGAAGCTTTCTTT.

The genes are TRBV11-3 and TRBJ2-1; 12 positions agree with TRBD2. The CDR3 covers 14 residues. The germline V gene has CDR1 SGHNT and CDR2 YENEEA. The V gene end was trimmed by 5 bases and the J gene end by 9 bases; junction bases not matched to a gene: 5. The CDR3 region is CASSPSGRAPEQFF. In DNA form, the CDR3 reads TGTGCCAGCAGCCCTAGCGGGAGGGCCCCTGAGCAGTTCTTC.

The chain combines TRBV29-1 with TRBJ1-1; 7 nucleotides agree with TRBD1. This CDR3 has 14 residues. Germline V lookup: CDR1 SQVTM, CDR2 ANQGSEA. The trim removed 2 bases at V and 3 bases at J, leaving 6 bases unmatched. In DNA form, the CDR3 reads TGCAGCGTTGAAACTCAGGGGGTGTACACTGAAGCTTTCTTT. The encoded protein is CSVETQGVYTEAFF.

The rearrangement links TRBV29-1 to TRBJ2-2; D is perhaps TRBD1 (6 bases). V lost 4 bases and J lost 2, with 11 bases in between. CDR1 is SQVTM and CDR2 is ANQGSEA in the germline V gene. The CDR3 is 14 amino acids. CDR3 sequence (DNA): TGCAGCGTTGGATCGGGACATAACACCGGGGAGCTGTTTTTT. Amino acids: CSVGSGHNTGELFF.

This chain connects TRBV9 to TRBJ1-1, with D uncertain. The CDR3 consists of 14 residues. V was pared by 2 bases and J by 0 bases, with 8 bases between. The germline CDR1 and CDR2 sequences are SGDLS and YYNGEE. In DNA form, the CDR3 reads TGTGCCAGCAGCGTCGAAAGCATGAACACTGAAGCTTTCTTT. Protein product: CASSVESMNTEAFF.

The V call is TRBV5-6, the J call TRBJ2-2, with D perhaps matching TRBD1 (6 bases). The CDR3 sequence is 12 residues long. Germline V gene data show CDR1 as SGHDT and CDR2 as YYEEEE. V lost 2 bases and J 13 bases, leaving 12 bases between the germline ends. CDR3 coding DNA: TGTGCCAGCAGCTTACAGGGAATTGGGCTGTTTTTT. Amino acid sequence: CASSLQGIGLFF.

CDR3 sequence reads: CASSPYDRNTEAFF. CDR3 DNA: TGTGCCAGCAGTCCCTACGACAGGAACACTGAAGCTTTCTTT. The chain employs TRBV27 and TRBJ1-1, with D maybe TRBD1 (5 bases). CDR1 is MNHEY, CDR2 SMNVEV, per germline (reference sequence). The CDR3 loop spans 14 amino acids. Trimming removed 5 bases at V and 1 base at J, with 11 bases between.

The rearrangement links TRBV28 to TRBJ2-1; D unresolved. Trimming pared 3 bases from V and 9 bases from J, leaving 12 bases between. Looked up from germline, CDR1 is MDHEN and CDR2 is SYDVKM. The CDR3 sequence is 13 residues long. CDR3 bases: TGTGCCAGCAGTTTTTTATCTCTAGGTGAGCAGTTCTTC. Residues: CASSFLSLGEQFF.

The J gene is TRBJ2-5, the V gene TRBV10-3; 10 positions match TRBD1. From germline, CDR1 is ENHRY and CDR2 SYGVKD. The V segment lost 4 bases and the J segment 2 bases; nucleotides outside the gene matches: 10. The CDR3 consists of 17 residues. CDR3 sequence (DNA): TGTGCCATCAGTGGGGAATCCGGGACAGGGGTACAAGAGACCCAGTACTTC. It translates to CAISGESGTGVQETQYF.

The chain is built from TRBV4-2 and TRBJ2-3; D is possibly TRBD2 (5 bases). V lost 2 bases and J lost 4, with 16 bases in between. The CDR3 has 16 residues. Germline V lookup: CDR1 LGHNA, CDR2 YNFKEQ. The chain's CDR3 is CASSQSSSGYADTQYF. CDR3 in DNA: TGTGCCAGCAGCCAATCGTCGAGCGGATATGCAGATACGCAGTATTTT.

CDR3 region: CASSEGTGKNQPQHF. In DNA form, the CDR3 reads TGTGCCAGCAGCGAGGGGACAGGGAAGAATCAGCCCCAGCATTTT. The J gene is TRBJ1-5, the V gene TRBV9; 9 nucleotides agree with TRBD1. With V trimmed by 3 bases and J by 4 bases, 5 bases remained unmatched. CDR1 is SGDLS and CDR2 is YYNGEE in the germline V gene. The CDR3 extends over 15 amino acids.

The chain uses TRBV15 and TRBJ1-3; the match to TRBD1 covers 8 bases. The CDR3 covers 15 residues. Germline-derived CDR1 and CDR2 are LNHNV and YYDKDF (reference sequence). J lost 3 bases, V lost 5 bases, and 6 bases had no gene match. This chain's CDR3 is CATSAPRGLGNTIYF. CDR3 bases: TGTGCCACCAGCGCTCCCAGGGGGCTTGGAAACACCATATATTTT.

This clone was seen a single time. Because the CDR3's place on the DNA is in doubt, the DNA is left out and the CDR3 is given as listed by TCRdb. J is TRBJ2-7 and V is TRBV19; TRBD1 is the table's D call, not checked against the DNA. Germline loops: CDR1 LNHDA, CDR2 SQIVND (reference sequence). The CDR3 spans 13 residues, counting both ends. The CDR3 region is CASSVGTGALRHF.

The rearrangement links TRBV30 to TRBJ2-5; TRBD2 is a possible D gene (6 bases). The CDR3 loop spans 16 amino acids. V was cut by 2 bases and J by 1 base, with 17 bases left in between. CDR1 is GTSNPN, CDR2 SVGIG, per germline (reference sequence). CDR3 amino acids: CAWSSLKGGIQETQYF. Here the CDR3 DNA reads TGTGCCTGGAGTTCTCTAAAGGGCGGGATCCAAGAGACCCAGTACTTC.

The rearrangement uses TRBV29-1 and TRBJ2-7, with TRBD1 matching 10 bases. The CDR3 sequence is 14 residues long. CDR1 is SQVTM, CDR2 ANQGSEA, per germline. The V and J ends lost 5 bases and 3 bases, in that order; junction bases with no gene match: 7. The CDR3 nucleotides read TGCAGCGTTAGCCCGGGACAGGGGTACTACGAGCAGTACTTC. Translation gives CSVSPGQGYYEQYF.

This clone has a handful of counts. The chain joins TRBV29-1 to TRBJ2-2; possibly TRBD1 for D (6 bases). The CDR3 is made up of 15 amino acids. Trimming removed 4 bases from V and 0 bases from J, with 12 bases in between. Germline V CDR1 and CDR2: SQVTM, ANQGSEA. CDR3 protein: CSVGGGAANTGELFF. CDR3 DNA sequence: TGCAGCGTTGGAGGGGGAGCAGCGAACACCGGGGAGCTGTTTTTT.

The rearrangement links TRBV21-1 to TRBJ2-7; TRBD2, as called in the table, went unchecked against the DNA. TRBV21-1 is described as a pseudogene. CDR3 size: 14 residues. DNA for the CDR3: TGTGCCAGCAGCAAACTGTTTAGCTCCTACGAGCAGTACTTC. Protein product: CASSKLFSSYEQYF.

This chain joins TRBV28 and TRBJ2-7; TRBD2 matches at 11 bases. The J segment lost 5 bases and the V segment lost 5 bases, leaving 2 bases of the junction unmatched. Per germline, CDR1 MDHEN and CDR2 SYDVKM. The CDR3 contains 13 residues. CDR3 loop: CASSPGLADEQYF. DNA for the CDR3: TGTGCCAGCAGTCCGGGACTAGCGGACGAGCAGTACTTC.

The chain employs TRBV2 and TRBJ1-2; 8 nucleotides line up with TRBD1. Germline trimming cut 7 bases from V and 1 base from J; bases unmatched to any gene: 11. The CDR3 covers 16 residues. Germline values: CDR1 SNHLY, CDR2 FYNNEI. The CDR3 nucleotides are TGTGCCAGCATCCCTGGACAGGGAGGGGGTAACTATGGCTACACCTTC. Translation gives CASIPGQGGGNYGYTF.

The chain employs TRBV11-3 and TRBJ2-1; D remains unclear. Looked up from germline, CDR1 is SGHNT and CDR2 is YENEEA. V was shortened by 0 bases and J by 9 bases, with 15 bases between the two germline ends. The CDR3 runs 15 residues. The CDR3 is CASSLDSPPSVEQFF. The CDR3 bases are TGTGCCAGCAGCTTAGACTCTCCGCCTAGTGTTGAGCAGTTCTTC.

The V call is TRBV5-1, the J call TRBJ2-4, with 7 bases identical to TRBD1. The germline V gene has CDR1 SGHRS and CDR2 YFSETQ. V dropped 0 bases and J dropped 8; count of bases not matched to a gene: 2. The CDR3 has 13 amino acids. CDR3 residues: CASSLGQGDIQYF. The CDR3 nucleotides are TGCGCCAGCAGCTTGGGACAGGGTGACATTCAGTACTTC.

The J gene is TRBJ2-6, the V gene TRBV28, with 7 positions matching TRBD2. The germline CDR1 and CDR2 sequences are MDHEN and SYDVKM. The CDR3 has 16 residues. Trimming cost V 3 bases and J 0 bases; bases outside gene matches: 2. This CDR3 reads CASSFGLVSGANVLTF. CDR3 DNA sequence: TGTGCCAGCAGTTTTGGACTAGTCTCTGGGGCCAACGTCCTGACTTTC.

V and J are TRBV6-1 and TRBJ2-6; D gene ambiguous. The V end was cut by 2 bases, the J end by 4 bases, with 9 bases between. The CDR3 has 15 amino acids. Germline CDR1 is MNHNS and CDR2 is SASEGT. This CDR3 is CASSELGPGANVLTF. In DNA form, the CDR3 reads TGTGCCAGCAGTGAACTTGGGCCCGGGGCCAACGTCCTGACTTTC.